This T cell receptor (beta chain) was sequenced in a study of T cell responses to AZD1222 COVID-19 vaccine. Study conclusions and caveats: Sampled repertoires all dated from after the peak T cell response. Reportedly, nearly half of unique spike TCRs recognized epitopes outside B.1.351/B.1.1.7 mutations. Most donors were white British and more were female, and clonal diversity was possibly underestimated.

Sequencing used immunoSEQ multiplex PCR; TCRdb keeps in-frame clones, though not all of them. The table lists 120,000 or so clones, roughly 88% of them singletons. In germline, CDR1 is SGHRS, CDR2 YFSETQ. V shed 7 bases and J 3 bases; nucleotides not matched to a gene: 11. This CDR3 comprises 15 residues. About this clone itself: What it recognizes is unknown.

The sample was peripheral blood, taken 28 days after the second AZD1222 dose. The chain joins TRBV5-1 to TRBJ2-7; 9 positions match TRBD1. The sequence derives from an adult who received the AZD1222 COVID-19 vaccine. DNA for the CDR3: TGCGCCAGCTCCAATTTCGCGGGACAGGGCTACGAGCAGTACTTC. It codes for CASSNFAGQGYEQYF.